The following is a TCR beta chain sequence with its context. Its antigen is not identified. This record comes from a study of shared clonotypes between healthy human individuals. In the study overall: A couple of women and a few men aged 18 to 49 served as donors.

Study-level points and caveats: Approximately 4.6% of naive CD4 clonotypes were shared across a few donors.

From germline, CDR1 is LNHDA and CDR2 SQIVND (reference sequence). The V gene end was trimmed by 3 bases and the J gene end by 3 bases; junction bases not matched to a gene: 2. The CDR3 runs to 15 residues. In the authors' methods: Owing to the provision of junction-only sequences devoid of quality scores by immunoSEQ, filtering differed. TCRdb's table, derived via immunoSEQ multiplex PCR, lists solely in-frame clones and lacks some. V and J calls and clone size are those listed in that table; D and trimming were worked out from the DNA. Among under 2,000,000 clones listed, 85% to 95% were seen once. Terminally differentiated effector memory CD45RA+ cells were excluded from the naive CD8 cells, which were CD45RO-negative and positively selected for CCR7.

The source material was naive CD8+ T cells sorted from blood. V gene TRBV19 combines with J gene TRBJ1-6, with 7 bases fitting TRBD1. The receptor was derived from a man between 18 and 35 years old in good health. The CDR3 nucleotides read TGTGCCAGTAGTATTGACAGGGACTATAATTCACCCCTCCACTTT. It specifies CASSIDRDYNSPLHF.